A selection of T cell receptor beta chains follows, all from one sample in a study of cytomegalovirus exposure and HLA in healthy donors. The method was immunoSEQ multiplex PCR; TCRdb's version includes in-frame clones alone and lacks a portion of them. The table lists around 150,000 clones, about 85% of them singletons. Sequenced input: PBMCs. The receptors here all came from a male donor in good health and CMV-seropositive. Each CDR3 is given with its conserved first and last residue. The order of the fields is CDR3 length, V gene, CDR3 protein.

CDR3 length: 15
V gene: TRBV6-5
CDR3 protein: CASSTDRDSGNTIYF

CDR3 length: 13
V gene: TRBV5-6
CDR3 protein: CASSPPTIPVWYF

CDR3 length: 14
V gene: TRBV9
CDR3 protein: CASSGSTGVYGYTF

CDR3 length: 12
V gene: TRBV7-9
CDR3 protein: CASSFSGRAQYF

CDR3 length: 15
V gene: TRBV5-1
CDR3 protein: CASSLAGTRPDTQYF

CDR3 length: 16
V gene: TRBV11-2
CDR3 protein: CASSFNSGRSYNEQFF

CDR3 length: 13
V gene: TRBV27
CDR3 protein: CASSLTTGGEAFF

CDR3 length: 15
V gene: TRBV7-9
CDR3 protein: CSSSGTSGNYNEQFF

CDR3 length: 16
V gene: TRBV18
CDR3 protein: CASSPYLRTGVVEQYF

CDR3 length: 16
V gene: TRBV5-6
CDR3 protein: CASSAERSRGAETQYF

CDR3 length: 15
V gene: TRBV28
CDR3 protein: CASSFGWAANTEAFF

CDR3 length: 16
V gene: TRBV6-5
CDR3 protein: CASSYSRDGGASPLHF

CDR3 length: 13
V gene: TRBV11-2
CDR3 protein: CASSLGRNSPLHF

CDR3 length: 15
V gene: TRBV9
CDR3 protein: CASSAGTSGTGELFF

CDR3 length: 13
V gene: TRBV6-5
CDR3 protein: CASSAPGVLTQYF

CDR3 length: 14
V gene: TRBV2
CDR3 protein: CASPRDWGQETQYF

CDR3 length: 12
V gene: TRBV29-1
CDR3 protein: CSVPGLAYEQYF

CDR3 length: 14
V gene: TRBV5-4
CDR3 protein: CASSSAQGSNEQYF

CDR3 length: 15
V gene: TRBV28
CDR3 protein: CASSGGLAAYNEQFF

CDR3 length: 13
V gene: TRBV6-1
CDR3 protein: CASKRKGDSPLHF

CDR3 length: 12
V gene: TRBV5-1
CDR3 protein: CASSLPDYGYTF

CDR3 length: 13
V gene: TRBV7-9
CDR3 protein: CAIRRGSMETQYF

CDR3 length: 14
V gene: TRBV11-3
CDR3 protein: CASSSTGTNYGYTF

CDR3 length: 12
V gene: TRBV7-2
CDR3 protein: CASSPGSTEAFF

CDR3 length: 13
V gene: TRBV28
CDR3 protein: CASSFMNTGELFF

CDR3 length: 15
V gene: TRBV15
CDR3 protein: CATSTGQGGNYGYTF

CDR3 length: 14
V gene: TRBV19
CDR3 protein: CASSIGLVANEQFF

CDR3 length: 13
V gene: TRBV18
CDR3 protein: CASSPTGNYGYTF

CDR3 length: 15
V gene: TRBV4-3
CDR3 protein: CASSQSFSGLLEQFF

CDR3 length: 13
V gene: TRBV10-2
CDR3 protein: CASIGSPLSTQYF

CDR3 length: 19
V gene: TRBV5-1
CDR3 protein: CASSLRLAGPISSYNEQFF

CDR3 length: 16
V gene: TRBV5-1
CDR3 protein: CASSESITRSIDEQYF

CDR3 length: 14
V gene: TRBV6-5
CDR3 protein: CASSSGAVQETQYF

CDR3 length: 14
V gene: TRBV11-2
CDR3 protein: CASSLDSSTYEQYF

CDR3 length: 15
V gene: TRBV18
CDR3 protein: CASSPETGTRDEQFF

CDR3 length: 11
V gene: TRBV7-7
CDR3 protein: CASSPLDSIAF

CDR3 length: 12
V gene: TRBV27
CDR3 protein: CASSKDRDGYTF

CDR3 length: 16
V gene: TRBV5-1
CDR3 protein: CASSLSWAGGLDEQFF

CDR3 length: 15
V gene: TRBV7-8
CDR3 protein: CASSLVASGRSEQYF

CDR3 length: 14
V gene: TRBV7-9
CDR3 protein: CASSSPDISGELFF

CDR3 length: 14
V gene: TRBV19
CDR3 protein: CASSIGQGAETQYF

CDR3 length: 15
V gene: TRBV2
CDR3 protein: CASSEVTGPTYEQYF

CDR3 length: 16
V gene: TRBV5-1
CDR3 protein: CASSFGLAGPPDTQYF

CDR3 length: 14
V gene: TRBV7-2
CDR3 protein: CASSPYPGGIEAFF

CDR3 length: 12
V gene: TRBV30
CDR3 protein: CAWKGGTGELFF

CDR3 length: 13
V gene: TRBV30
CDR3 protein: CAWGTGRYTEAFF

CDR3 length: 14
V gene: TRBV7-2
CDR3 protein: CASSLGTNLNEQFF

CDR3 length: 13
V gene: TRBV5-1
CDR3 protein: CASSTTSTDTQYF